This TCR beta chain derives from a study of T-cell memory formation after mild COVID-19. Via MiXCR, TCRdb re-called the 5' RACE reads, giving one row per CDR3 protein. The repertoire holds roughly 600,000 distinct CDR3 sequences, with under 20% as singletons. The germline gives CDR1 SQVTM, CDR2 ANQGSEA. With V trimmed by 7 bases and J by 5 bases, 2 bases remained unmatched. The CDR3 runs 11 residues. This clonotype was recorded at least ten times. The chain carries TRBV29-1 and TRBJ2-1; 7 bases map to TRBD2. This sequence was found in an adult woman who had mild COVID-19 (a few samples of this study predate the infection). Cell type and time point are not known. Sequences were obtained from PBMCs or a T cell subset sorted from them (not recorded which). CDR3 in amino acids: CSAGTNNEQFF. The CDR3 region has the DNA TGCAGCGCCGGGACTAACAATGAGCAGTTCTTC.